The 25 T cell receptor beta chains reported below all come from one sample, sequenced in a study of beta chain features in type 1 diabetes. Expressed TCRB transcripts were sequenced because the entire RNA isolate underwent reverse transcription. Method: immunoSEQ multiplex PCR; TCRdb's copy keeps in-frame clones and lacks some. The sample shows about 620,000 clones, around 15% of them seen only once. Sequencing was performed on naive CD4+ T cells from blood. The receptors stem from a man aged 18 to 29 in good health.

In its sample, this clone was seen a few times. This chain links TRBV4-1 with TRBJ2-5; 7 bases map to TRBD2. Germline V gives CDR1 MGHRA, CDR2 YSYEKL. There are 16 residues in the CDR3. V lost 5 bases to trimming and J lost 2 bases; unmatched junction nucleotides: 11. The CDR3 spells CASSFKRGGGQETQYF. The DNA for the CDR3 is TGCGCCAGCAGCTTCAAGCGGGGTGGGGGTCAAGAGACCCAGTACTTC.

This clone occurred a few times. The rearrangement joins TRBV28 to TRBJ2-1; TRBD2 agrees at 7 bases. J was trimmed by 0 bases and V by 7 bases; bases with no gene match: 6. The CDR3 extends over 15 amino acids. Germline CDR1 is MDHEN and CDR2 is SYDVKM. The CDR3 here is CASILGGGSYNEQFF. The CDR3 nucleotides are TGTGCCAGCATACTTGGCGGGGGCTCCTACAATGAGCAGTTCTTC.

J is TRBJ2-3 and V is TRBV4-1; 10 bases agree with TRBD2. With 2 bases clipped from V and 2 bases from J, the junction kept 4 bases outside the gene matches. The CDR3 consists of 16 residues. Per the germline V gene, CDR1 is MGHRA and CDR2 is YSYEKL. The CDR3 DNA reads TGCGCCAGCAGCCAAATAGCGGGGGGCCACACAGATACGCAGTATTTT. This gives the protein CASSQIAGGHTDTQYF.

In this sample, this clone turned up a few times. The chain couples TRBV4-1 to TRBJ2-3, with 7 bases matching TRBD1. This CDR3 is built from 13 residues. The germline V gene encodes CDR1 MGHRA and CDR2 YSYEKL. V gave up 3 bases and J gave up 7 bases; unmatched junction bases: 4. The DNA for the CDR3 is TGCGCCAGCAGCCACCTGACAGGGAATACGCAGTATTTT. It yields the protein CASSHLTGNTQYF.

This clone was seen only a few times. The CDR3 reads CASSVGGNYNEQFF. CDR3 sequence (DNA): TGTGCCAGCAGCGTAGGTGGGAACTACAATGAGCAGTTCTTC. This chain connects TRBV9 to TRBJ2-1; D not certain. This CDR3 has 14 amino acids. The germline V and J ends were trimmed by 0 bases and 3 bases, with 7 bases remaining between them. Germline assignment: CDR1 SGDLS and CDR2 YYNGEE. Full variable domain (outside the CDR3, taken from reference TRBV9 and TRBJ2-1): DSGVTQTPKHLITATGQRVTLRCSPRSGDLSVYWYQQSLDQGLQFLIQYYNGEERAKGNILERFSAQQFPDLHSELNLSSLELGDSALYFCASSVGGNYNEQFFGPGTRLTVL.

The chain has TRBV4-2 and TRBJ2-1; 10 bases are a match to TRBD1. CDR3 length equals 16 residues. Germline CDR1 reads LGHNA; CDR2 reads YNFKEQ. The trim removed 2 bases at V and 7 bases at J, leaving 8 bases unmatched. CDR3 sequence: CASSQRGQGEGNEQFF. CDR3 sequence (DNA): TGTGCCAGCAGCCAAAGAGGACAGGGGGAAGGTAATGAGCAGTTCTTC.

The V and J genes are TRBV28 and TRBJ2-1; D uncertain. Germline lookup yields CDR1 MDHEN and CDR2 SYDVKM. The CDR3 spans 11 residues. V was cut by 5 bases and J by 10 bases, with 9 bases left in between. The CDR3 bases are TGTGCCAGCAGTAAGCGATACGAGCAGTTCTTC. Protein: CASSKRYEQFF.

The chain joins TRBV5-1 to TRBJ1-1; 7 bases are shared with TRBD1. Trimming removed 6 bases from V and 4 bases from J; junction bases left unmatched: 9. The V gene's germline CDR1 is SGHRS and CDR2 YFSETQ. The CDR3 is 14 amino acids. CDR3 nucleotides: TGCGCCAGCACCCGACAGGGAGGGTCCACTGAAGCTTTCTTT. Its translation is CASTRQGGSTEAFF.

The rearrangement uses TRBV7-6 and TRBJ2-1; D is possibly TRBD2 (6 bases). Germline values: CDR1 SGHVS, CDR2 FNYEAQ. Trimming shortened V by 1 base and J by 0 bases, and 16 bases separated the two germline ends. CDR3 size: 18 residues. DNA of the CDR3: TGTGCCAGCAGCTTAGGGGCGGGACGCCGGAGCTCCTACAATGAGCAGTTCTTC. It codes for CASSLGAGRRSSYNEQFF.

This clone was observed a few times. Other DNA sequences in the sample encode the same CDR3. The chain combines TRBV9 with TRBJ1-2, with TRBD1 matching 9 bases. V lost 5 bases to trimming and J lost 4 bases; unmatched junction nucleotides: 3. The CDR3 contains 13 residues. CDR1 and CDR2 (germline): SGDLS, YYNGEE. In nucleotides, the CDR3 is TGTGCCAGCAGGGGACAGGGCCCCTATGGCTACACCTTC. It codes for CASRGQGPYGYTF. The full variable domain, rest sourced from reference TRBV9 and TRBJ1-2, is DSGVTQTPKHLITATGQRVTLRCSPRSGDLSVYWYQQSLDQGLQFLIQYYNGEERAKGNILERFSAQQFPDLHSELNLSSLELGDSALYFCASRGQGPYGYTFGSGTRLTVV.

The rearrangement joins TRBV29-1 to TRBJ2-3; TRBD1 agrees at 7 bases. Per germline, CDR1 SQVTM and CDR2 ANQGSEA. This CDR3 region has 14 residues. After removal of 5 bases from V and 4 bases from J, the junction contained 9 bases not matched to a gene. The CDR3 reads CSVSQWDSSDTQYF. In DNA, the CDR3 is TGCAGCGTTAGTCAATGGGACAGCTCAGATACGCAGTATTTT.

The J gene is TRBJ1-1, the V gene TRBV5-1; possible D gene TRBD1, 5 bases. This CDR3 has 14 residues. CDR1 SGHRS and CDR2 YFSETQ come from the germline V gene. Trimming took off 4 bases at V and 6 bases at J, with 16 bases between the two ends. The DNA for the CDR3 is TGCGCCAGCAGCCAAGGGGTAGCTAGGGCTGAAGCTTTCTTT. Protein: CASSQGVARAEAFF.

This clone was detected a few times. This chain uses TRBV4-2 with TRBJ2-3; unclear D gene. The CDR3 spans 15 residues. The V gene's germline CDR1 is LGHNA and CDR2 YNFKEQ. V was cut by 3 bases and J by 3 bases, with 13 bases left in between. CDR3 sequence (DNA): TGTGCCAGCAGCCAGGGTCTTCAGATGACAGATACGCAGTATTTT. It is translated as CASSQGLQMTDTQYF.

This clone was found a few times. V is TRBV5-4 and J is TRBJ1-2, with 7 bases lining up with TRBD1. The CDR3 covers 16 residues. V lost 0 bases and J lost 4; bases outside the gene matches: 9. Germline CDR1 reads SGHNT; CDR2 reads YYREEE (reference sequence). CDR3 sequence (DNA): TGTGCCAGCAGCTTGGGCCTCCGGGACAGTCGCTATGGCTACACCTTC. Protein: CASSLGLRDSRYGYTF.

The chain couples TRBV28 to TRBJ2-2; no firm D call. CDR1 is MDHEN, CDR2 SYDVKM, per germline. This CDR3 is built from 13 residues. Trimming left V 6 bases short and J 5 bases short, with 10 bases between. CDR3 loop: CASRLWVTGELFF. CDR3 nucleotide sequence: TGTGCCAGCAGACTTTGGGTAACCGGGGAGCTGTTTTTT. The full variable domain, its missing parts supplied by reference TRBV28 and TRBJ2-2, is DVKVTQSSRYLVKRTGEKVFLECVQDMDHENMFWYRQDPGLGLRLIYFSYDVKMKEKGDIPEGYSVSREKKERFSLILESASTNQTSMYLCASRLWVTGELFFGEGSRLTVL.

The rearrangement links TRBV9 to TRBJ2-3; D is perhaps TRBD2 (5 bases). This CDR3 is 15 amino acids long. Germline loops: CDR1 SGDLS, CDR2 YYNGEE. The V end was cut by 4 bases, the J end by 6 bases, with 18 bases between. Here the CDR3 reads CASSLGGRGQDTQYF. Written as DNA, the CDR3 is TGTGCCAGCAGCCTAGGCGGTAGAGGGCAGGATACGCAGTATTTT.

CDR3 sequence: CASIEADTQYF. CDR3 DNA: TGCGCCAGCATTGAGGCAGATACGCAGTATTTT. This chain uses TRBV5-1 with TRBJ2-3; D gene ambiguous. The CDR3 length is 11 residues. V was pared by 6 bases and J by 4 bases, with 6 bases between. From germline, CDR1 is SGHRS and CDR2 YFSETQ.

The CDR3 coding sequence is TGCGCCAGCAGCTTGAAGATAAGGGACTACGAGCAGTACTTC. It translates to CASSLKIRDYEQYF. The gene calls are TRBV5-1 and TRBJ2-7; D is unresolved. From germline, CDR1 is SGHRS and CDR2 YFSETQ. Trimming took 1 base from V and 3 from J, leaving 11 bases between them. This CDR3 comprises 14 residues.

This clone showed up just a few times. Here the CDR3 DNA reads TGTGCCAGCAGTCCCTGGACAGGGCAAGAGACCCAGTACTTC. Translation: CASSPWTGQETQYF. The rearrangement joins TRBV28 to TRBJ2-5; 8 nucleotides agree with TRBD1. V lost 5 bases to trimming and J lost 2 bases; unmatched junction nucleotides: 4. CDR3 length: 14 residues. Looked up from germline, CDR1 is MDHEN and CDR2 is SYDVKM.

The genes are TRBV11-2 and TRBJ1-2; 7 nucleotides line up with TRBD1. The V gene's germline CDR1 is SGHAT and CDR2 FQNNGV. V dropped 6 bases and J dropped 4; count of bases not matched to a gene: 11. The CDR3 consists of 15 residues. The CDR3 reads CASSFTGALGYGYTF. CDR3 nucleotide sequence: TGTGCCAGCAGTTTTACAGGGGCCCTTGGCTATGGCTACACCTTC.

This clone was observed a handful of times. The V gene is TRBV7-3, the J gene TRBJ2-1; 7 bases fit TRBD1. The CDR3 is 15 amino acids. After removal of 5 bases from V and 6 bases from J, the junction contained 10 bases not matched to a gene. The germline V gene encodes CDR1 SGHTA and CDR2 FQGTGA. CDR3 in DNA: TGTGCCAGCAGCATCCAAGGACAGGTGGGCAATGAGCAGTTCTTC. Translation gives CASSIQGQVGNEQFF.

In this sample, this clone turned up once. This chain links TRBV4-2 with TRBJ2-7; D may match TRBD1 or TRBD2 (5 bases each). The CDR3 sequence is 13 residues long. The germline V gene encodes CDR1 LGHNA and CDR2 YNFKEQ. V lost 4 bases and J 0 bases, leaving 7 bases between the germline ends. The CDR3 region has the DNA TGTGCCAGCAGCCGGGACCACTCCTACGAGCAGTACTTC. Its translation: CASSRDHSYEQYF.

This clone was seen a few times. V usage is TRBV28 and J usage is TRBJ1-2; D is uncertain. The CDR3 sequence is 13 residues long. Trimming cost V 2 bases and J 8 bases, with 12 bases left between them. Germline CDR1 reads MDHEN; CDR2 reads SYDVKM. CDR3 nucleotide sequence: TGTGCCAGCAGTTTAAGGGTATACACCGGCTACACCTTC. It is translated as CASSLRVYTGYTF.

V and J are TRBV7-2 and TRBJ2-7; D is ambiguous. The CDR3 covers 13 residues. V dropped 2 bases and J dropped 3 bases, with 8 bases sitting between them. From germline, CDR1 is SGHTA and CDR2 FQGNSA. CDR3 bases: TGTGCCAGCAGCTTAAATAGGGTCTACGAGCAGTACTTC. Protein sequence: CASSLNRVYEQYF.

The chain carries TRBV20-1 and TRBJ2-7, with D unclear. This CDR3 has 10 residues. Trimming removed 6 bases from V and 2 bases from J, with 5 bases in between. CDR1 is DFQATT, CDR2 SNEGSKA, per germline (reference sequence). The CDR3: CSAETYEQYF. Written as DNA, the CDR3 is TGCAGTGCCGAAACCTACGAGCAGTACTTC.